A selection of T cell receptor beta chains follows, all from one sample in a study of blood T cell repertoires in COVID-19. Measured with immunoSEQ multiplex PCR; TCRdb has only the in-frame clones, and not every one. The table lists 15,000 to 25,000 clones, approximately 85% of them singletons. Sequencing was performed on peripheral blood. The receptors here all came from a man aged 80 or over with acute or convalescent COVID-19. Both conserved end residues are part of each CDR3. Fields, in order: clone size, J gene, V gene, D gene, CDR3 protein, CDR3 DNA. A D gene is named only where the DNA matches it firmly. Size is stated for part of the rows, as once, few or many counts, or as a class when the clone is expanded.

clone size: .
J gene: TRBJ1-2
V gene: TRBV5-6
D gene: .
CDR3 protein: CASSARQGNYGYTF
CDR3 DNA: TGTGCCAGCAGCGCCCGGCAGGGGAACTATGGCTACACCTTC

clone size: .
J gene: TRBJ1-1
V gene: TRBV18
D gene: .
CDR3 protein: CASFQGKNTEAFF
CDR3 DNA: TGTGCCAGCTTCCAGGGAAAGAACACTGAAGCTTTCTTT

clone size: few
J gene: TRBJ2-1
V gene: TRBV5-1
D gene: TRBD2
CDR3 protein: CASSEGLASYNEQFF
CDR3 DNA: TGCGCCAGCAGCGAGGGACTAGCGAGTTACAATGAGCAGTTCTTC

clone size: .
J gene: TRBJ1-2
V gene: TRBV30
D gene: TRBD1
CDR3 protein: CAWSQGQGYGYTF
CDR3 DNA: TGTGCCTGGAGTCAGGGACAGGGTTATGGCTACACCTTC

clone size: .
J gene: TRBJ2-4
V gene: TRBV28
D gene: TRBD1
CDR3 protein: CASVSGQDHLQYF
CDR3 DNA: TGTGCCAGCGTCTCGGGACAGGACCATCTTCAGTACTTC

clone size: .
J gene: TRBJ1-5
V gene: TRBV27
D gene: .
CDR3 protein: CASSLRTGNQPQHF
CDR3 DNA: TGTGCCAGCAGTCTGCGGACAGGCAATCAGCCCCAGCATTTT

clone size: .
J gene: TRBJ1-2
V gene: TRBV6-5
D gene: TRBD1
CDR3 protein: CASTLLGTEYGYTF
CDR3 DNA: TGTGCCAGCACCTTACTCGGGACAGAATATGGCTACACCTTC

clone size: .
J gene: TRBJ2-1
V gene: TRBV4-1
D gene: TRBD2
CDR3 protein: CASSPSGLAGTEQFF
CDR3 DNA: TGCGCCAGCAGCCCCTCTGGTCTAGCGGGAACTGAGCAGTTCTTC

clone size: .
J gene: TRBJ1-6
V gene: TRBV6-5
D gene: TRBD1
CDR3 protein: CAAWTGDSPLHF
CDR3 DNA: TGTGCCGCGTGGACAGGGGACTCACCCCTCCACTTT

clone size: .
J gene: TRBJ1-2
V gene: TRBV19
D gene: TRBD1
CDR3 protein: CASTPGGLYGYTF
CDR3 DNA: TGTGCCAGTACCCCAGGGGGTCTTTATGGCTACACCTTC

clone size: .
J gene: TRBJ2-1
V gene: TRBV6-5
D gene: TRBD2
CDR3 protein: CASSYSPSGSGEQFF
CDR3 DNA: TGTGCCAGCAGTTACTCGCCTAGCGGGAGTGGTGAGCAGTTCTTC

clone size: once
J gene: TRBJ1-2
V gene: TRBV2
D gene: .
CDR3 protein: CASRLPGTNYGYTF
CDR3 DNA: TGTGCCAGCCGGTTACCCGGGACTAACTATGGCTACACCTTC

clone size: .
J gene: TRBJ2-7
V gene: TRBV29-1
D gene: TRBD1
CDR3 protein: CSVEGTGAAYEQYF
CDR3 DNA: TGCAGCGTTGAGGGGACAGGGGCGGCCTACGAGCAGTACTTC

clone size: .
J gene: TRBJ2-1
V gene: TRBV14
D gene: .
CDR3 protein: CASSQYQAGSYNEQFF
CDR3 DNA: TGTGCCAGCAGCCAATACCAGGCGGGCTCCTACAATGAGCAGTTCTTC

clone size: .
J gene: TRBJ1-1
V gene: TRBV7-2
D gene: TRBD1
CDR3 protein: CASSLAGQGSSEAFF
CDR3 DNA: TGTGCCAGCAGCTTAGCGGGACAGGGGTCGTCTGAAGCTTTCTTT